The TCR beta chain under discussion was sequenced for a study of blood T cell repertoires in COVID-19. Germline V gene lookup returns CDR1 ENHRY and CDR2 SYGVKD. There are 14 residues in the CDR3. After removal of 0 bases from V and 6 bases from J, the junction contained 2 bases not matched to a gene. Repertoires were generated with immunoSEQ multiplex PCR, while TCRdb's copy carries only in-frame clones and drops some. This table has a few hundred thousand clones, roughly 88% appearing once. Sequenced sample: peripheral blood. The J gene is TRBJ2-1, the V gene TRBV10-3, with 7 bases fitting TRBD2. The receptor was isolated from a woman in her 30s who had recovered from COVID-19. The CDR3 protein is CAISESGTINEQFF. CDR3 bases: TGTGCCATCAGTGAGTCCGGGACTATCAATGAGCAGTTCTTC.